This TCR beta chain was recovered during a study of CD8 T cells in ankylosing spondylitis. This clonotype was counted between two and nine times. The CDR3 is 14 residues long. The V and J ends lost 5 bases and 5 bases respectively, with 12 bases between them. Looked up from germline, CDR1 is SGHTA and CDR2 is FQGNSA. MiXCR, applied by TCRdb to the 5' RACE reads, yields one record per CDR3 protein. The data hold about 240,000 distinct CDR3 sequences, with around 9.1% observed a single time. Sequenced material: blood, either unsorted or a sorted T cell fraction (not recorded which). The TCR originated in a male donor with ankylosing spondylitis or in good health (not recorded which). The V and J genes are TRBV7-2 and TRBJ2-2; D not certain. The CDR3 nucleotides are TGTGCCAGCAGCCCAGGCAGCTATACCGGGGAGCTGTTTTTT. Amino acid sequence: CASSPGSYTGELFF.